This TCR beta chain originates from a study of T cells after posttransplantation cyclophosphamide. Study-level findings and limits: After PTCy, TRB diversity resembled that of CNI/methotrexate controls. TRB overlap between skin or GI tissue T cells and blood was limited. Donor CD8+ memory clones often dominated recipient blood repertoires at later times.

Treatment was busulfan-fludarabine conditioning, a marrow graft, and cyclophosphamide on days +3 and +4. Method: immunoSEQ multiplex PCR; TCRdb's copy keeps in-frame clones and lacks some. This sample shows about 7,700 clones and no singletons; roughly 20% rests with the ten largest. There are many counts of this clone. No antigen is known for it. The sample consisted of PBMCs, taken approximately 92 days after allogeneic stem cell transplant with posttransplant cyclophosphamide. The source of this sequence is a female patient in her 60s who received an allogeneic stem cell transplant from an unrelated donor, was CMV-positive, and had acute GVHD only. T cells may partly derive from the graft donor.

The CDR3 sequence: CASSPWAAEETQYF. The CDR3 DNA is TGTGCCAGTAGTCCCTGGGCCGCCGAAGAGACCCAGTACTTC. This chain joins TRBV19 and TRBJ2-5; no clear D gene. The CDR3 loop spans 14 amino acids. Germline-derived CDR1 and CDR2 are LNHDA and SQIVND (reference sequence). The V end lost 5 bases, the J end lost 3 bases, and 13 bases lay between the germline ends.